This TCR beta chain derives from a study of blood T cell repertoires in COVID-19. In the study overall: Some COVID-19 samples were acute and others convalescent; all came from the United States, Italy and Spain.

CDR1 is SGHDN, CDR2 FVKESK, per germline. Trimming shortened V by 5 bases and J by 1 base, and 11 bases separated the two germline ends. The CDR3 length is 14 residues. Method: immunoSEQ multiplex PCR; TCRdb's copy keeps in-frame clones and lacks some. The sample lists around 300,000 clones, around 90% occurring once. This receptor was identified in a man younger than 30 with active or convalescent COVID-19. Sequenced input: peripheral blood. The rearrangement uses TRBV14 and TRBJ1-1, with a possible D match to TRBD1 (5 bases). The CDR3 region has the DNA TGTGCCAGCAGCTTGTGGGGCAGGAACACTGAAGCTTTCTTT. Its translation is CASSLWGRNTEAFF.